This TCR beta chain was retrieved from a study of T cells in women clearing cervical HPV infection. Background on the study: Control women cleared a single incident HPV16 infection within 12 months. With HLA typing for only a few women, HLA confounding remains possible. Whole-study findings and limits: CIN3+ cases had significantly higher TCR richness than controls; evenness did not differ.

All participants had a single incident cervical HPV16 infection, and prevalent HPV16 infections were excluded. As concerns this clone: Its target is unknown.

TCRdb's copy holds only in-frame clones and misses some; the assay was immunoSEQ multiplex PCR. Its table lists 40,000 to 55,000 clones. This TCR derives from a woman between 18 and 70 years old with a cervical HPV16 infection that either progressed to CIN3+ or cleared (not recorded which). The specimen was blood buffy coat.

The sequenced CDR3 bases are TGTGCCAGCAGCTTAGGACAGGGATCGTCTGGGGCCAACGTC. This encodes CASSLGQGSSGANV. The entire CDR3 reads CASSLGQGSSGANVLTF. The chain has TRBV7-6 and TRBJ2-6; TRBD1 matches at 7 bases. From the germline J gene comes the end of the CDR3, since the read stops 3 residues before it. CDR3 length: 17 residues. V shed 1 base and J 1 base; nucleotides not matched to a gene: 4. Germline assignment: CDR1 SGHVS and CDR2 FNYEAQ.